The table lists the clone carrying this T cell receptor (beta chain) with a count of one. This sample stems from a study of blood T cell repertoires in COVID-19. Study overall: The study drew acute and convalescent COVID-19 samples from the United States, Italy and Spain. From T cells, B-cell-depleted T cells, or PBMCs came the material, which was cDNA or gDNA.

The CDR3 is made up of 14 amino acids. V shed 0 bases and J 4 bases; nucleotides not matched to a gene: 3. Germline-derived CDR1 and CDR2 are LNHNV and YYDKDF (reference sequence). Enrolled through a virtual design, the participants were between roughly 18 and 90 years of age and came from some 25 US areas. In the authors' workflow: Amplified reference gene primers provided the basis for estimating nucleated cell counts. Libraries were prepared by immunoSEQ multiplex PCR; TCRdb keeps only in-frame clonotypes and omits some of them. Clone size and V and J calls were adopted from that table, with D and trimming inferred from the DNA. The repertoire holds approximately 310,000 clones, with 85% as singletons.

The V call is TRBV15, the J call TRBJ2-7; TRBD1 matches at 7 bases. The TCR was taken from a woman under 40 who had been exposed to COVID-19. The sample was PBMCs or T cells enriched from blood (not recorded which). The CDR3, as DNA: TGTGCCACCAGCAGAGAACCAGGGGGATACGAGCAGTACTTC. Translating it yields CATSREPGGYEQYF. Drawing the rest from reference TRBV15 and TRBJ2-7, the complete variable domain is DAMVIQNPRYQVTQFGKPVTLSCSQTLNHNVMYWYQQKSSQAPKLLFHYYDKDFNNEADTPDNFQSRRPNTSFCFLDIRSPGLGDTAMYLCATSREPGGYEQYFGPGTRLTVT.